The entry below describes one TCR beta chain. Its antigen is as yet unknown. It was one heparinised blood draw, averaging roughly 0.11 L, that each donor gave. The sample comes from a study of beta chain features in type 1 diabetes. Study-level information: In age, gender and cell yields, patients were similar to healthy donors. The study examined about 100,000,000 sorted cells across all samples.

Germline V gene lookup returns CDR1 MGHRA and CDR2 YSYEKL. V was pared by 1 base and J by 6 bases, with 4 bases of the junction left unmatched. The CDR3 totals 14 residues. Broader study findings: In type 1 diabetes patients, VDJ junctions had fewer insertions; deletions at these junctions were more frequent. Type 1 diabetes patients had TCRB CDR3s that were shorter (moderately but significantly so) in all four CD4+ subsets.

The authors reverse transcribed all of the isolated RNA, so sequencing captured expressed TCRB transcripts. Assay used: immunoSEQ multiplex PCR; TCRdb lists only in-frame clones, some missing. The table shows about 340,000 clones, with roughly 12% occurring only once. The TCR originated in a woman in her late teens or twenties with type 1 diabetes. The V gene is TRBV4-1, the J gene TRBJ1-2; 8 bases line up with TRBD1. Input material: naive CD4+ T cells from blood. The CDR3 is CASSQAPQGDGYTF. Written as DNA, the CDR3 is TGCGCCAGCAGCCAAGCCCCACAGGGGGATGGCTACACCTTC.